Shown below are 12 T cell receptor beta chains from a single sample sequenced in a study of T-cell reconstitution after alpha-beta-depleted transplantation in children. Molecular barcoding with unique molecular identifiers was used for the TCRbeta library. TCRdb used MiXCR to reprocess the PCR reads, holding one entry per CDR3 protein. The profile shows over 200,000 distinct CDR3 sequences, about 8.7% of them singletons. The sequencing used PBMCs, mostly from graft donor cells, collected 360 days after TCRalphabeta/CD19-depleted stem cell transplant. The source is a male patient between 2 and 9 years old who had a stem cell transplant for acute myeloid leukemia, so the T cells may come from the graft donor.

The rearrangement joins TRBV11-1 to TRBJ2-3; no definite D call. CDR3 size: 14 residues. Trimming stripped 4 bases from V and 4 bases from J, with 12 bases between. Germline V gene lookup returns CDR1 SGHAT and CDR2 FQDESV (reference sequence). This CDR3 is CASSSYGLSDTQYF. The CDR3 coding sequence is TGTGCCAGCAGCTCTTACGGATTGTCAGATACGCAGTATTTT. Complete variable domain (other parts from reference TRBV11-1 and TRBJ2-3): EAEVAQSPRYKITEKSQAVAFWCDPISGHATLYWYRQILGQGPELLVQFQDESVVDDSQLPKDRFSAERLKGVDSTLKIQPAELGDSAMYLCASSSYGLSDTQYFGPGTRLTVL.

The rearrangement links TRBV30 to TRBJ1-5; D unresolved. CDR1 and CDR2 (germline): GTSNPN, SVGIG (reference sequence). Trimming took off 1 base at V and 4 bases at J, with 8 bases between the two ends. This CDR3 comprises 13 residues. CDR3 in DNA: TGTGCCTGGAGTGGGGTCAGTAATCAGCCCCAGCATTTT. Residues: CAWSGVSNQPQHF.

At least ten counts were recorded for this clonotype. The genes are TRBV15 and TRBJ1-3; D uncertain. From germline, CDR1 is LNHNV and CDR2 YYDKDF (reference sequence). The CDR3 contains 15 residues. V lost 1 base and J 0 bases, leaving 7 bases between the germline ends. CDR3 protein: CATSRAIFSGNTIYF. The CDR3 DNA reads as TGTGCCACCAGCAGAGCCATATTCTCTGGAAACACCATATATTTT.

This clonotype was detected many times. The V and J genes are TRBV20-1 and TRBJ1-2; D remains ambiguous. Per the germline V gene, CDR1 is DFQATT and CDR2 is SNEGSKA (reference sequence). The CDR3 runs 12 residues. The V end was cut by 0 bases, the J end by 6 bases, with 8 bases between. CDR3 in DNA: TGCAGTGCTAGAGATGGTGGGCATGGCTACACCTTC. Translating gives CSARDGGHGYTF.

This chain's CDR3 is CASSYSPTGGNQPQHF. DNA of the CDR3: TGTGCCAGCAGTTACTCCCCGACAGGGGGCAATCAGCCCCAGCATTTT. The rearrangement joins TRBV6-5 to TRBJ1-5, with 8 bases identical to TRBD1. This CDR3 has 16 residues. The J segment lost 2 bases and the V segment lost 0 bases, leaving 3 bases of the junction unmatched. The germline V gene encodes CDR1 MNHEY and CDR2 SVGAGI.

The J gene is TRBJ1-3, the V gene TRBV18; no clear D gene. V was clipped by 2 bases and J by 3 bases, with 11 bases between them. Germline assignment: CDR1 KGHSH and CDR2 LQKENI. The CDR3 consists of 15 residues. The CDR3 is CASSPVAGNGNTIYF. The CDR3 nucleotides are TGTGCCAGCTCACCAGTGGCAGGCAATGGAAACACCATATATTTT.

This clonotype was seen repeatedly, ten times or more. V usage is TRBV20-1 and J usage is TRBJ2-5; unclear D gene. Trimming pared 0 bases from V and 6 bases from J, leaving 11 bases between. CDR3 size: 13 residues. Germline CDR1 DFQATT, CDR2 SNEGSKA (reference sequence). CDR3 coding DNA: TGCAGTGCTAGAGATGTGAGGTGGAAGACCCAGTACTTC. This translates into CSARDVRWKTQYF.

This clonotype was counted many times. The chain uses TRBV12-3 or TRBV12-4 and TRBJ1-5; D is possibly TRBD1 (5 bases). The CDR3 has 14 residues. V gave up 4 bases and J gave up 6 bases, with 13 bases separating them. CDR3 sequence (DNA): TGTGCCAGCAGTTCCGGGGCATCGGGTCAGCCCCAGCATTTT. Amino acid sequence: CASSSGASGQPQHF.

This clonotype has a handful of counts. The chain couples TRBV3-1 to TRBJ2-6; the D gene is possibly TRBD2 (5 bases). Per germline, CDR1 LGHDT and CDR2 YNNKEL (reference sequence). Trimming left V 0 bases short and J 4 bases short, with 13 bases between. There are 17 residues in the CDR3. The CDR3 DNA is TGTGCCAGCAGCCAAGATAATTGGGGAGCGGGGGCCAACGTCCTGACTTTC. This gives the protein CASSQDNWGAGANVLTF.

J is TRBJ1-3 and V is TRBV7-6; a weak D match, TRBD1 (5 bases). Germline V gene data show CDR1 as SGHVS and CDR2 as FNYEAQ. This CDR3 is 14 amino acids long. V was clipped by 5 bases and J by 2 bases, with 10 bases between them. This CDR3 is CASSPRQPGNTIYF. The CDR3 nucleotides read TGTGCCAGCAGCCCTCGACAGCCTGGAAACACCATATATTTT.

This clonotype was counted at least ten times. The chain combines TRBV28 with TRBJ2-7; the match to TRBD1 covers 7 bases. Trimming at V came to 4 bases and at J to 3 bases, leaving 3 bases not matched to a gene. The CDR3 is 13 residues long. Germline CDR1 reads MDHEN; CDR2 reads SYDVKM. The CDR3, as DNA: TGTGCCAGCAGTTCGGGGACAGACTACGAGCAGTACGTC. This encodes CASSSGTDYEQYV.

This clonotype was seen a few times. This sequence joins TRBV4-2 and TRBJ2-1; unclear D gene. Germline values: CDR1 LGHNA, CDR2 YNFKEQ. The CDR3 is 15 amino acids. V shed 0 bases and J shed 8 bases, with 14 bases lying between them. The CDR3 loop is CASSQDLGFGDEQFF. As DNA, the CDR3 is TGTGCCAGCAGCCAAGATTTGGGGTTTGGTGATGAGCAGTTCTTC.